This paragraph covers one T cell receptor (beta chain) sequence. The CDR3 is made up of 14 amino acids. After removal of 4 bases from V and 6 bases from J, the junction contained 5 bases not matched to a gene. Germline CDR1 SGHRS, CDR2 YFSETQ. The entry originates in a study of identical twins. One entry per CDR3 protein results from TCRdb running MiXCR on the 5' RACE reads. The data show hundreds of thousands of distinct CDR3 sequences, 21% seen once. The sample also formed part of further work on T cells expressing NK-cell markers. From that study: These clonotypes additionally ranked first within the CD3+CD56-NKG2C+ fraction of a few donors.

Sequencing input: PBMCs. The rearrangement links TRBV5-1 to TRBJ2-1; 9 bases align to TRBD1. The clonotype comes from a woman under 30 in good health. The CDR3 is CASSLYRGRNEQFF. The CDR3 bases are TGCGCCAGCAGCCTATACAGGGGGCGCAATGAGCAGTTCTTC.